The 23 T cell receptor beta chains given below trace back to one sample, sequenced in a study of PD-1 blockade in mismatch repair-deficient tumors. These TCRs' antigens remain unknown. Sequencing used immunoSEQ multiplex PCR; TCRdb keeps in-frame clones, though not all of them. The data hold some 10,000 clones, with 85% to 95% observed a single time. As to time point: approximately 10-day in vitro stimulation with candidate neoantigen peptide 3. The specimen was cells cultured in vitro, collected from a patient treated with pembrolizumab. These receptors were obtained from an adult with mismatch repair-deficient cancer.

The count of this clone is one. The chain uses TRBV25-1 and TRBJ1-1; 9 nucleotides align to TRBD1. Germline V lookup: CDR1 MGHDK, CDR2 SYGVNS. This CDR3 is built from 15 residues. V lost 5 bases, J lost 4 bases, and 8 bases stayed unmatched. DNA for the CDR3: TGTGCCAGCAGTTCCCCCGGGACAGGGACCACTGAAGCTTTCTTT. Protein: CASSSPGTGTTEAFF.

This chain joins TRBV6-1 and TRBJ2-7; 12 bases are shared with TRBD1. The CDR3 is made up of 15 amino acids. The germline V gene has CDR1 MNHNS and CDR2 SASEGT. V dropped 3 bases and J dropped 3; count of bases not matched to a gene: 3. The CDR3 DNA is TGTGCCAGCAGTGACGGGACAGGGGGCTTCTACGAGCAGTACTTC. It specifies CASSDGTGGFYEQYF.

In this sample, this clone turned up once. The chain joins TRBV27 to TRBJ2-1; no clear D. Germline CDR1 reads MNHEY; CDR2 reads SMNVEV (reference sequence). CDR3 length: 12 amino acids. Deletions cut 9 bases from V and 9 bases from J, with 15 bases between. The CDR3 nucleotides are TGTGCCAGTTCTTTCGAGATGGGTGAGCAGTTCTTC. Translated: CASSFEMGEQFF.

The chain carries TRBV7-9 and TRBJ2-3, with D possibly matching TRBD2 (5 bases). The germline V gene encodes CDR1 SEHNR and CDR2 FQNEAQ (reference sequence). The length of the CDR3 is 17 residues. The ends were cut back, 5 bases at V and 1 base at J, with 19 bases in the middle. CDR3 nucleotide sequence: TGTGCCAGCAGCCCTGAAAGTCGAGCGGAAGGCACAGATACGCAGTATTTT. Its translation: CASSPESRAEGTDTQYF.

The rearrangement joins TRBV6-6 to TRBJ2-4, with D unresolved. V gave up 1 base and J gave up 1 base, with 8 bases separating them. In germline, CDR1 is MNHNY, CDR2 SVGAGI (reference sequence). The CDR3 runs to 15 residues. The CDR3 bases are TGTGCCAGCAGTTACTTCGGAGAGGCCAAAAACATTCAGTACTTC. Translated, it gives CASSYFGEAKNIQYF.

This clone has only one observation. This chain uses TRBV5-1 with TRBJ2-7; tentative D call: TRBD2 (6 bases). The CDR3 has 14 amino acids. From germline, CDR1 is SGHRS and CDR2 YFSETQ. V lost 5 bases, J lost 2 bases, and 14 bases lay in between. CDR3 DNA sequence: TGCGCCAGCAGGCCTACAGCGGGTACCTACGAGCAGTACTTC. Amino acid sequence: CASRPTAGTYEQYF.

V is TRBV9 and J is TRBJ2-7, with 11 bases aligning to TRBD2. This CDR3 region has 16 residues. CDR1 and CDR2 from the germline V gene are SGDLS and YYNGEE. Germline trimming cut 4 bases from V and 2 bases from J; bases unmatched to any gene: 8. This chain's CDR3 is CASSPGVAGGPYEQYF. Here the CDR3 DNA reads TGTGCCAGCAGCCCAGGGGTAGCGGGAGGGCCCTACGAGCAGTACTTC.

The J gene is TRBJ2-2, the V gene TRBV6-5; 13 nucleotides agree with TRBD2. V shed 4 bases, J shed 11 bases, and the junction held 7 bases outside the gene matches. Germline V gene sequence: CDR1 MNHEY, CDR2 SVGAGI. This CDR3 comprises 15 residues. This CDR3 reads CASSWTSGRKRELFF. The DNA for the CDR3 is TGTGCCAGCAGTTGGACTAGCGGGAGAAAACGAGAGCTGTTTTTT.

The chain recombines TRBV18 with TRBJ1-5; D is ambiguous. The V end lost 6 bases, the J end lost 0 bases, and 6 bases lay between the germline ends. There are 13 residues in the CDR3. In germline, CDR1 is KGHSH, CDR2 LQKENI. CDR3 sequence reads: CASSPYSNQPQHF. CDR3 nucleotide sequence: TGTGCCAGCTCGCCATATAGCAATCAGCCCCAGCATTTT.

The genes are TRBV7-2 and TRBJ1-5; 9 bases fit TRBD1. Germline V gene lookup returns CDR1 SGHTA and CDR2 FQGNSA. Trimming took 1 base from V and 2 from J; bases not matched to a gene: 3. The CDR3 is 16 residues long. CDR3 residues: CASSLGDRVGNQPQHF. For the CDR3, the DNA is TGTGCCAGCAGCTTAGGGGACAGGGTTGGCAATCAGCCCCAGCATTTT. The complete variable domain, with remaining parts taken from reference TRBV7-2 and TRBJ1-5, reads GAGVSQSPSNKVTEKGKDVELRCDPISGHTALYWYRQSLGQGLEFLIYFQGNSAPDKSGLPSDRFSAERTGGSVSTLTIQRTQQEDSAVYLCASSLGDRVGNQPQHFGDGTRLSIL.

The genes are TRBV6-5 and TRBJ2-1; 12 positions agree with TRBD2. The germline gives CDR1 MNHEY, CDR2 SVGAGI. V gave up 6 bases and J gave up 4 bases; unmatched junction bases: 4. The length of the CDR3 is 15 residues. CDR3 sequence: CASSLAGGGYNEQFF. CDR3 coding DNA: TGTGCCAGCAGCCTAGCGGGAGGGGGATACAATGAGCAGTTCTTC.

This sequence joins TRBV28 and TRBJ1-5, with D maybe TRBD1 (6 bases). Germline V lookup: CDR1 MDHEN, CDR2 SYDVKM. The CDR3 runs to 15 residues. V lost 5 bases to trimming and J lost 4 bases, with 15 bases between them. The CDR3 sequence is CASSPGGARNQPQHF. Written as DNA, the CDR3 is TGTGCCAGCAGTCCCGGGGGGGCGCGTAATCAGCCCCAGCATTTT.

The chain is built from TRBV11-1 and TRBJ2-2; 10 bases are shared with TRBD1. The CDR3 covers 17 residues. The germline V gene has CDR1 SGHAT and CDR2 FQDESV (reference sequence). V was pared by 4 bases and J by 3 bases, with 8 bases of the junction left unmatched. The CDR3 region has the DNA TGTGCCAGCAGCTCGGTAGTGGGACAGGGGTACACCGGGGAGCTGTTTTTT. This gives the protein CASSSVVGQGYTGELFF. Filled out from reference TRBV11-1 and TRBJ2-2, the complete variable domain reads EAEVAQSPRYKITEKSQAVAFWCDPISGHATLYWYRQILGQGPELLVQFQDESVVDDSQLPKDRFSAERLKGVDSTLKIQPAELGDSAMYLCASSSVVGQGYTGELFFGEGSRLTVL.

This chain links TRBV9 with TRBJ2-1, with D maybe TRBD2 (6 bases). The CDR3 is made up of 15 amino acids. Germline V gene lookup returns CDR1 SGDLS and CDR2 YYNGEE. V gave up 3 bases and J gave up 2 bases, with 12 bases separating them. The CDR3 region is CASSASGVPYNEQFF. DNA of the CDR3: TGTGCCAGCAGCGCGTCGGGAGTACCCTACAATGAGCAGTTCTTC.

This sequence joins TRBV30 and TRBJ1-1; possibly TRBD1 for D (5 bases). The CDR3 length is 15 residues. Germline lookup yields CDR1 GTSNPN and CDR2 SVGIG (reference sequence). Trimming left V 2 bases short and J 6 bases short, with 19 bases between. The DNA for the CDR3 is TGTGCCTGGAGTAGCAGGAGGAGGGGACGCGCTGAAGCTTTCTTT. Amino acid sequence: CAWSSRRRGRAEAFF.

The J gene is TRBJ2-2, the V gene TRBV18, with 7 nucleotides matching TRBD1. This CDR3 is built from 17 residues. Germline trimming cut 0 bases from V and 6 bases from J; bases unmatched to any gene: 10. Germline CDR1 and CDR2: KGHSH and LQKENI. Here the CDR3 DNA reads TGTGCCAGCTCACCACCTGATCTCACAGGGGATTCCGGGGAGCTGTTTTTT. Translated: CASSPPDLTGDSGELFF.

This chain joins TRBV28 and TRBJ2-7; D not certain. CDR3 length: 13 residues. Germline V gives CDR1 MDHEN, CDR2 SYDVKM. Trimming stripped 7 bases from V and 2 bases from J, with 12 bases between. Here the CDR3 DNA reads TGTGCCAGCACCAGTGGTCCTCCCTACGAGCAGTACTTC. Its translation is CASTSGPPYEQYF.

The chain joins TRBV7-4 to TRBJ2-3; 8 bases line up with TRBD2. With 7 bases clipped from V and 2 bases from J, the junction kept 8 bases outside the gene matches. Germline-derived CDR1 and CDR2 are SGHVT and SQSDAQ. This CDR3 spans 15 amino acids. CDR3 protein: CASNGLASPTDTQYF. CDR3 coding DNA: TGTGCCAGCAACGGACTAGCTTCCCCCACAGATACGCAGTATTTT. Supplemented by reference TRBV7-4 and TRBJ2-3, the full variable domain reads GAGVSQSPRYKVAKRGRDVALRCDSISGHVTLYWYRQTLGQGSEVLTYSQSDAQRDKSGRPSGRFSAERPERSVSTLKIQRTEQGDSAVYLCASNGLASPTDTQYFGPGTRLTVL.

V and J are TRBV2 and TRBJ2-1; D is ambiguous. There are 13 residues in the CDR3. Germline V gives CDR1 SNHLY, CDR2 FYNNEI. The V and J ends lost 3 bases and 4 bases respectively, with 7 bases between them. The DNA for the CDR3 is TGTGCCAGCAGTGATAACGGTTACAATGAGCAGTTCTTC. Translated, it gives CASSDNGYNEQFF. Full variable domain (outside the CDR3, taken from reference TRBV2 and TRBJ2-1): EPEVTQTPSHQVTQMGQEVILRCVPISNHLYFYWYRQILGQKVEFLVSFYNNEISEKSEIFDDQFSVERPDGSNFTLKIRSTKLEDSAMYFCASSDNGYNEQFFGPGTRLTVL.

This chain links TRBV4-2 with TRBJ2-7, with D uncertain. Trimming pared 3 bases from V and 2 bases from J, leaving 14 bases between. The V gene's germline CDR1 is LGHNA and CDR2 YNFKEQ. The CDR3 is made up of 15 amino acids. This CDR3 is CASSQALEDPYEQYF. CDR3 sequence (DNA): TGTGCCAGCAGCCAGGCACTCGAGGATCCCTACGAGCAGTACTTC.

This clone ranks as medium-sized. This chain uses TRBV7-3 with TRBJ2-3; D might be TRBD2 (5 bases). From germline, CDR1 is SGHTA and CDR2 FQGTGA. The CDR3 is 15 residues long. Trimming pared 3 bases from V and 3 bases from J, leaving 13 bases between. CDR3 coding DNA: TGTGCCAGCAGCTTTACGGGGTTGTCAACAGATACGCAGTATTTT. It specifies CASSFTGLSTDTQYF.

This clone occurred once. CDR3 nucleotides: TGTGCCAGCAGCCTGGGTGTGATGGGTGATACGCAGTATTTT. This encodes CASSLGVMGDTQYF. The V and J genes are TRBV28 and TRBJ2-3; no reliable D call. V lost 6 bases and J 6 bases, leaving 16 bases between the germline ends. Germline CDR1 MDHEN, CDR2 SYDVKM. CDR3 length: 14 residues.

V gene TRBV2 combines with J gene TRBJ2-1, with 12 bases that match TRBD2. J was trimmed by 6 bases and V by 5 bases; bases with no gene match: 2. The CDR3 is made up of 14 amino acids. The germline V gene encodes CDR1 SNHLY and CDR2 FYNNEI. The CDR3 DNA is TGTGCCAGCAGTTCTAGCGGGAGGGTCAATGAGCAGTTCTTC. It is translated as CASSSSGRVNEQFF.